This is a list of T cell receptor beta chains from one sample in a study of shared clonotypes between healthy human individuals. Using immunoSEQ multiplex PCR, the repertoire was profiled, and TCRdb retains in-frame clones only, with some absent. This sample has under 650,000 clones, with 90% to 96% found just once. The sample consisted of naive CD4+ T cells sorted from blood. The source of these receptors is a woman under 40 in good health. The conserved cysteine and the conserved F or W are not part of the CDR3 here.

>TRBV21-1
ASEINRPYEQSILYEQY
>TRBV6-5
ASSFAGDSETQY
>TRBV29-1
SVAGVGNEQF
>TRBV7-9
ASSLTSWTSGRESYEQY
>TRBV28
ASSMDRQNTEAF
>TRBV5-1
ASSSTYEQY
>TRBV27
ASSLPDRIDEQY
>TRBV4-2
ASSRLTSGSDKTQY
>TRBV5-1
ASSLELAGNNEQF
>TRBV4-3
ASSQREGSYEQY
>TRBV18
ASSPGDGRGLNPYNEQF
>TRBV6-1
ASSGPLLGLTYEQY
>TRBV6-5
ASSLQFTIY
>TRBV5-1
ASSLEGMPYQPQH
>TRBV28
ASTPADSYEQY
>TRBV12-5
ASGPNMGAVHPEAYEQY
>TRBV14
ASSRYRTGIWEQY
>TRBV6-5
ASSRTGGEETQY
>TRBV7-2
ASSGSGRVYEQY
>TRBV4-2
ASSPSSGRTDTQY
>TRBV7-9
ASSLERGQAF
>TRBV6-5
ASSIQETQY
>TRBV21-1
ASSKTREGSTTDTQY
>TRBV4-2
ASSQVQGQGVGGYT
>TRBV5-1
ASSITSGSYNEQF
>TRBV9
ASSFFPGERTGELF
>TRBV5-1
ASSGGYSGNTIY
>TRBV5-1
ASSLLTGSSYEQY
>TRBV7-9
ASSLALGTNSYEQY
>TRBV5-1
ASSPRTSGYEQY
>TRBV4-1
ASSQERGFAEAF
>TRBV18
ASSPAGLGYEQY
>TRBV28
ASIGGGGLSGANVLT
>TRBV28
ASSFPGNYGYT
>TRBV14
ASSHIGTGEADTQY
>TRBV28
ASSLGRATEAF
>TRBV2
ASSVHRASYNEQF